The entry below gives a single T cell receptor beta chain sequence along with its context. There is no known antigen for this receptor. There are no base qualities to consult, and no much larger clone falls within one base. Sequencer: Illumina NovaSeq 6000. Synthesis of TCR cDNA relied on 5'RACE template switching, a step that introduced a universal primer site along with unique molecular identifiers. cDNA synthesis was primed from both the TCR alpha and TCR beta constant segments. Library amplification used two PCR steps, and the second PCR step added sample barcodes and sequencing adapters. Libraries were sequenced on Illumina HiSeq 2500 (2x100 bp) or NovaSeq (2x150 bp). Regarding the original processing steps: Reads were demultiplexed and collapsed into UMI consensus sequences with MIGEC, and V(D)J alignment was performed with MiXCR. Using edgeR on replicate PBMC samples, clonotypes were called vaccine-responding if FDR was below 0.01 and the log2 fold change was above 5 up to day 15. CD4 or CD8 identity was assigned to each bulk clonotype according to whether the clonotype was present at higher abundance in the sequenced CD4 repertoire or the sequenced CD8 repertoire. The raw public reads went through TCRdb reprocessing: fastp at Q25, MiXCR clone calling, in-frame beta chains kept. Rows with a matching CDR3 protein are joined into one entry that keeps the most common DNA and genes. TCRdb, not the authors, supplied the V and J calls. For this sample there are hundreds of thousands of distinct CDR3 sequences; around 4.9% appear just once. The top ten constitute roughly 3% of the sample.

The entry originates in a study of T cells after yellow fever vaccination (dated by TCRdb to between 2018 and 2021). Looking at the study overall: The SMART-Seq v4 Ultra Low Input RNA kit was used to prepare libraries from fractions with low cell numbers. To follow T-cell clones before and after primary and booster YFV17D yellow fever vaccination, bulk TCR alpha and beta repertoires were sequenced over time. The cohort comprised two healthy male donors, one aged 18 to 30 and one aged 30 to 40 years. Blood samples were taken at several timepoints before and after primary and secondary immunization, and bulk PBMC replicates and cell subsets were isolated. The research as a whole found: Because abundant contaminating clonotypes from the bulk population could be contained in FACS-sorted repertoires, computational filtering was required. After the booster, most clones that had expanded after primary vaccination were detected again (almost 97% of CD4 and around 88% of CD8), suggesting broad maintenance of memory. A small share of clonotypes was detected in both CD4 and CD8 compartments, with the overlap likely arising from convergent recombination. Compared with the primary T-cell response, the secondary T-cell response was weaker but faster, peaking on day 5 rather than day 15. The study included only a couple of donors, which limits how far the findings can be generalized.

Looking up the germline V gene yields CDR1 MDHEN and CDR2 SYDVKM. The CDR3 runs 14 residues from the cysteine to the phenylalanine. The DNA shown is the 42-base CDR3, in frame from base 1. Between the V and J ends, shortened by 5 bases and 2 bases respectively, the junction contains 11 bases. Per the publication, the treatment or condition label means: live attenuated yellow fever vaccine strain. A standard Ficoll-Paque protocol was used to isolate PBMCs from peripheral blood. Dynabeads CD4 and CD8 positive selection kits were used to isolate CD4 and CD8 T-cell fractions. RNA was extracted with TriZol from bulk PBMCs, CD4 and CD8 fractions, and dextramer-positive and dextramer-negative fractions.

Here the chain combines TRBV28 and TRBJ2-3, with TRBD2 tentatively as D gene (6 bases match). Sequences were derived from CD4+ T cells sorted from PBMCs, sampled on the day of the yellow fever booster vaccination. The clonotype comes from a man aged 18 to 29 who received the YFV17D yellow fever vaccine. The CDR3 has the sequence CASSKGTSTDTQYF. In nucleotides, the sequence is TGTGCCAGCAGTAAAGGGACTTCCACAGATACGCAGTATTTT.